The 19 T cell receptor beta chains below all came from one sample that was sequenced in a study of early stage breast cancer tumors. Assay used: immunoSEQ multiplex PCR; TCRdb lists only in-frame clones, some missing. The table includes 25,000 to 35,000 clones, around three fifths detected once. The specimen sequenced was breast tumor tissue. The origin of the receptors is a person between 50 and 60 years old with breast cancer.

The CDR3 coding sequence is TGTGCCAGCCAATTAAGCTCTGGAAACACCATATATTTT. Its translation: CASQLSSGNTIYF. V and J are TRBV21-1 and TRBJ1-3. TRBV21-1 is given as a pseudogene. The CDR3 is 13 amino acids.

The chain joins TRBV7-9 to TRBJ2-1; D tentatively fits TRBD1 or TRBD2 (5 bases each). V dropped 0 bases and J dropped 9 bases, with 9 bases sitting between them. The CDR3 consists of 13 residues. Germline CDR1 SEHNR, CDR2 FQNEAQ (reference sequence). The chain's CDR3 is CASSLAQRGEQFF. CDR3 sequence (DNA): TGTGCCAGCAGCTTAGCGCAGAGGGGTGAGCAGTTCTTC.

V gene TRBV4-2 combines with J gene TRBJ2-2, with 7 bases aligning to TRBD2. Germline CDR1 LGHNA, CDR2 YNFKEQ. J gave up 4 bases and V 0 bases, and 8 bases lay outside the gene matches. The CDR3 is 17 residues long. DNA for the CDR3: TGTGCCAGCAGCCAAGATAACGCGGGAGTCGGCACCGGGGAGCTGTTTTTT. It translates to CASSQDNAGVGTGELFF.

In this sample, this clone turned up a few times. The chain uses TRBV18 and TRBJ2-3; D gene unclear. This CDR3 has 12 residues. Germline loops: CDR1 KGHSH, CDR2 LQKENI. The V end lost 3 bases, the J end lost 2 bases, and 3 bases lay between the germline ends. CDR3 sequence: CASSPFTDTQYF. In DNA, the CDR3 is TGTGCCAGCTCACCCTTCACAGATACGCAGTATTTT.

The chain is built from TRBV5-1 and TRBJ2-1; 10 bases are a match to TRBD2. The CDR3 has 17 residues. J lost 0 bases, V lost 3 bases, and 6 bases had no gene match. Germline CDR1 is SGHRS and CDR2 is YFSETQ. The CDR3 DNA reads as TGCGCCAGCAGCTCGACTAGCGGGCTGAGCTCCTACAATGAGCAGTTCTTC. This encodes CASSSTSGLSSYNEQFF. Using reference TRBV5-1 and TRBJ2-1 for the parts outside the CDR3, the full variable domain is KAGVTQTPRYLIKTRGQQVTLSCSPISGHRSVSWYQQTPGQGLQFLFEYFSETQRNKGNFPGRFSGRQFSNSRSEMNVSTLELGDSALYLCASSSTSGLSSYNEQFFGPGTRLTVL.

This clone was counted a few times. V usage is TRBV27 and J usage is TRBJ1-1; possible D gene TRBD1, 5 bases. V was trimmed by 0 bases and J by 4 bases, leaving 12 bases between them. The CDR3 sequence is 15 residues long. Germline CDR1 is MNHEY and CDR2 is SMNVEV (reference sequence). The CDR3 here is CASSLSLQGGTEAFF. In nucleotides, the CDR3 is TGTGCCAGCAGTTTATCGCTGCAGGGAGGCACTGAAGCTTTCTTT.

This clone was counted between two and nine times. CDR3 protein: CASSEETGLYEQYF. The DNA of the CDR3 is TGTGCCAGCAGTGAAGAGACAGGATTATACGAGCAGTACTTC. This chain joins TRBV25-1 and TRBJ2-7; D is perhaps TRBD1 (6 bases). Germline V gene sequence: CDR1 MGHDK, CDR2 SYGVNS. The CDR3 is made up of 14 amino acids. V was shortened by 2 bases and J by 4 bases, with 12 bases between the two germline ends.

This clone showed up just a few times. The same CDR3 is also encoded by other DNA sequences in this sample. The V gene is TRBV27, the J gene TRBJ2-7, with 12 bases that match TRBD2. V dropped 0 bases and J dropped 1; count of bases not matched to a gene: 7. CDR3 size: 18 residues. Germline values: CDR1 MNHEY, CDR2 SMNVEV (reference sequence). The DNA of the CDR3 is TGTGCCAGCAGTTTATCAGCCCCCACTAGCGGGAGGTCCTACGAGCAGTACTTC. This translates into CASSLSAPTSGRSYEQYF.

The V gene is TRBV7-2, the J gene TRBJ2-7; 7 bases are shared with TRBD2. The V gene end was trimmed by 5 bases and the J gene end by 2 bases; junction bases not matched to a gene: 6. The V gene's germline CDR1 is SGHTA and CDR2 FQGNSA. The CDR3 runs 14 residues. The CDR3 sequence is CASSRRGGAYEQYF. CDR3 in DNA: TGTGCCAGCAGCCGTCGGGGAGGGGCCTACGAGCAGTACTTC.

This clone was seen only a few times. In nucleotides, the CDR3 is TGTGCCAGCAGGCTCAATCCGGGACGTTACCAAGAGACCCAGTACTTC. Its translation is CASRLNPGRYQETQYF. The J gene is TRBJ2-5, the V gene TRBV11-2; tentatively, D is TRBD1 or TRBD2 (5 bases each). There are 16 residues in the CDR3. V dropped 6 bases and J dropped 0 bases, with 17 bases sitting between them. CDR1 is SGHAT and CDR2 is FQNNGV in the germline V gene. Filled out from reference TRBV11-2 and TRBJ2-5, the complete variable domain reads EAGVAQSPRYKIIEKRQSVAFWCNPISGHATLYWYQQILGQGPKLLIQFQNNGVVDDSQLPKDRFSAERLKGVDSTLKIQPAKLEDSAVYLCASRLNPGRYQETQYFGPGTRLLVL.

The V and J genes are TRBV18 and TRBJ1-1, with TRBD1 as a possible D gene (5 bases). The ends were cut back, 3 bases at V and 1 base at J, with 12 bases in the middle. CDR3 length equals 15 residues. Germline V lookup: CDR1 KGHSH, CDR2 LQKENI. CDR3 sequence reads: CASSPAGTGNTEAFF. Here the CDR3 DNA reads TGTGCCAGCTCACCTGCCGGGACGGGGAACACTGAAGCTTTCTTT.

CDR3 sequence: CASRRSRDIPYEQYF. The CDR3 nucleotides are TGTGCCAGCAGACGGTCCCGGGACATCCCCTACGAGCAGTACTTC. The chain employs TRBV7-2 and TRBJ2-7, with D perhaps TRBD1 (6 bases). The CDR3 sequence is 15 residues long. CDR1 and CDR2 (germline): SGHTA, FQGNSA. V dropped 6 bases and J dropped 2 bases, with 17 bases sitting between them.

The chain carries TRBV6-6 and TRBJ2-1, with 10 bases fitting TRBD2. V was clipped by 5 bases and J by 6 bases; unmatched bases: 4. Per germline, CDR1 MNHNY and CDR2 SVGAGI (reference sequence). This CDR3 has 14 amino acids. Written as DNA, the CDR3 is TGTGCCAGCAGTGGGACTAGCGTCACCAATGAGCAGTTCTTC. This gives the protein CASSGTSVTNEQFF.

V gene TRBV11-2 combines with J gene TRBJ2-1; TRBD2 might be the D (6 bases). The CDR3 loop spans 19 amino acids. The germline gives CDR1 SGHAT, CDR2 FQNNGV. Between the trimmed V and J ends, which lost 5 bases and 0 bases, there was a span of 23 bases. CDR3 nucleotide sequence: TGTGCCAGCAGCGGCAACCCTGGGACTTACCCTTTCTCCTACAATGAGCAGTTCTTC. As protein: CASSGNPGTYPFSYNEQFF.

This clone has just one count. The gene calls are TRBV18 and TRBJ2-1; tentatively, D is TRBD1 (5 bases). This CDR3 has 18 amino acids. The ends were cut back, 3 bases at V and 0 bases at J, with 18 bases in the middle. CDR1 is KGHSH, CDR2 LQKENI, per germline. The CDR3 is CASSPFDSVISSYNEQFF. The CDR3 DNA reads TGTGCCAGCTCACCTTTCGACAGTGTCATCAGCTCCTACAATGAGCAGTTCTTC.

V is TRBV2 and J is TRBJ2-7, with TRBD1 identical over 7 bases. The CDR3 loop spans 15 amino acids. CDR1 and CDR2 from the germline V gene are SNHLY and FYNNEI. Losses at the gene ends were 3 bases for V and 0 bases for J; bases not matched to a gene: 5. This chain's CDR3 is CASSDGDRVSYEQYF. The CDR3 nucleotides read TGTGCCAGCAGTGACGGCGACAGGGTCTCCTACGAGCAGTACTTC.

The CDR3 region has the DNA TGTGCCAGCCCAAGGGGGGAGGCACTAAGCACAGATACGCAGTATTTT. It encodes CASPRGEALSTDTQYF. J is TRBJ2-3 and V is TRBV7-2; D may correspond to TRBD1 or TRBD2 (6 bases each). The germline gives CDR1 SGHTA, CDR2 FQGNSA. Trimming cost V 8 bases and J 0 bases, with 18 bases left between them. The CDR3 spans 16 residues.

This clone was seen just once. This rearrangement joins TRBV6-6 to TRBJ2-3, with TRBD2 identical over 10 bases. Trimming at V came to 5 bases and at J to 1 base, leaving 6 bases not matched to a gene. Germline lookup yields CDR1 MNHNY and CDR2 SVGAGI (reference sequence). This CDR3 has 16 residues. For the CDR3, the DNA is TGTGCCAGCAGTGCGGGGGGGACTAGCGGCACAGATACGCAGTATTTT. The encoded protein is CASSAGGTSGTDTQYF.

The CDR3 coding sequence is TGTGCCAGCAGTTACTCGATCGCTAGCGGGTCCAATGAGCAGTTCTTC. It codes for CASSYSIASGSNEQFF. The chain carries TRBV6-5 and TRBJ2-1, with 8 bases lining up with TRBD2. With 0 bases clipped from V and 6 bases from J, the junction kept 7 bases outside the gene matches. Germline lookup yields CDR1 MNHEY and CDR2 SVGAGI. There are 16 residues in the CDR3.